The following is a T cell receptor beta chain sequence with its context. What antigen it recognizes has not been identified. Base qualities were left out, and no much larger clone turns up one base away. The record originates from a study of blood T cell repertoires in COVID-19 (TCRdb year 2020). Regarding the complete study: Collaborator samples came from the United States, Italy and Spain and covered acute and convalescent phases of COVID-19. Where HLA class I and class II types were available, the types were taken from metadata supplied by the sample provider, not from assay-based typing. Subjects who had been exposed to COVID-19, were actively infected with it, or had recovered from it provided the deeply sampled blood TCRbeta repertoires that made up the dataset. The prospective study material was composed of cDNA or gDNA derived from T cells, B-cell-depleted T cells, or PBMCs. The repertoires were released in a freely available public database meant as a resource for research on the immune response to SARS-CoV-2. Sample metadata almost always included a de-identified subject ID, COVID-19 status, age in years and sex. The samples were drawn from the first 160 participants of the ongoing ImmuneRACE study and from roughly 1,300 subjects provided by 6 global collaborators. What the work shows at the level of the full study, not this receptor alone: The quantity of clinical and demographic metadata differed by source and by participant and was supplied without curation.

One collaborating source in Seattle enrolled patients while the patients were actively infected and followed the patients over time throughout the course of disease. Whole blood was collected in K2EDTA tubes by collaborating institutions according to the institutions' own protocols. For TCRbeta analysis, collaborators shipped samples in one of three forms: frozen whole blood, isolated PBMCs, or DNA extracted from either of those sample types. TCRbeta CDR3 regions were amplified from genomic DNA using the immunoSEQ Assay, a bias-controlled multiplex PCR. In the paper's pipeline: The number of nucleated cells in each sample was estimated from the amplification of reference gene primers within the assay. To quantify the absolute abundance of each unique TCRbeta CDR3 rearrangement, sequence reads were collapsed and filtered. For each sample, productive Simpson clonality was calculated as the square root of Simpson's diversity index over productive rearrangements. TCRdb provides this immuneACCESS table in a form limited to in-frame rearrangements. Some clones are lacking; in checked studies, under half of them reflect an unresolved V gene, and why the rest are absent is not known. V and J calls and clone size are those listed in that table; D and trimming were worked out from the DNA. The sample table lists around 260,000 clones, approximately 86% of them with a count of one. In total, the top ten clones hold roughly 4.9% of the sample.

The clonotype comes from a woman aged 60-70 years with COVID-19, enrolled during active disease. The sequenced sample consisted of peripheral blood.

CDR3 protein: CASSIGAGEVYEQYF. The nucleotides read TGTGCCAGTAGTATAGGGGCAGGGGAAGTCTACGAGCAGTACTTC. This receptor chain uses TRBV19 and TRBJ2-7; a weak D assignment points to TRBD1 (6 bases agree). The CDR1 and CDR2 encoded by the germline V gene (reference sequence) are LNHDA and SQIVND. V is cut by 1 base and J by 3 bases, and the space between the germline ends is 13 bases. The CDR3 covers 15 residues, taking in both the cysteine and the phenylalanine. The kept DNA is CDR3 alone, 45 bases in frame from the first base.